This T cell receptor (beta chain) was recovered during a study of blood T cell repertoires in COVID-19. About the study: Acute and convalescent COVID-19 samples came from the United States, Italy and Spain. T cells, B-cell-depleted T cells, or PBMCs supplied cDNA or gDNA.

In the authors' methods: Amplification of reference gene primers was used by the study to estimate nucleated cell counts. Sequenced by immunoSEQ multiplex PCR; TCRdb stores in-frame clones only, minus some. Clonal size and the V and J genes are those of that table, whereas D and trimming came from the DNA. This sample has 120,000 or so clones, with around nine tenths found just once. Germline CDR1 and CDR2: MNHEY and SVGAGI. The V end was cut by 2 bases, the J end by 4 bases, with 17 bases between. The CDR3 is 16 residues long. The V gene is TRBV6-5, the J gene TRBJ1-2, with a possible D match to TRBD1 (6 bases). The source material was peripheral blood. The receptor was isolated from a man aged 50-59 years with active COVID-19. DNA for the CDR3: TGTGCCAGCAGTTACGAGAGGACAGTCTTTGGCTATGGCTACACCTTC. It yields the protein CASSYERTVFGYGYTF.